These T cell receptor beta chains were read from a single sample in a study of response to subunit inactivated influenza vaccine. TCRdb redid the calling of the RT-PCR reads with MiXCR, one entry per CDR3 protein. In the table there are 550,000 to 800,000 distinct CDR3 sequences, approximately 15% of which are singletons. The specimen comprised PBMCs from blood, sampled approximately 15 days before vaccination. The receptors were sampled from a man aged 45 to 65 who received an inactivated influenza vaccine. Each CDR3 is given with its conserved first and last residue. D genes are given only for firm matches. Size values are once, few and many counts, or a class for expanded clones, and some rows have none.

CDR3 DNA,CDR3 protein,V gene,D gene,J gene,clone size
TGTGCCAGCAGCCAAGGGAGTCGTGGCTCCAACACGGATACGCAGTATTTT,CASSQGSRGSNTDTQYF,TRBV4-2,NA,TRBJ2-3,NA
TGCGCCAGCAGCTCTCCTTTGATACCCGAGGTACATGAGCAGTTCTTC,CASSSPLIPEVHEQFF,TRBV5-1,NA,TRBJ2-1,many
TGCGCCAGCAGCTTGGGTCTCGGGGGTAACAATGAGCAGTTCTTC,CASSLGLGGNNEQFF,TRBV5-1,NA,TRBJ2-1,few
TGTGCCAGCAGTTACTCAGCCCTAGCGCCCGCAGATACGCAGTATTTT,CASSYSALAPADTQYF,TRBV6-2/TRBV6-3,NA,TRBJ2-3,NA
TGTGCCATCAGTGAGTCAGTGACAGATACGCAGTATTTT,CAISESVTDTQYF,TRBV10-3,NA,TRBJ2-3,NA
TGTGCCAGCAGCGTGGGGGGAGTCCCCGAGCCCTACGAGCAGTACTTC,CASSVGGVPEPYEQYF,TRBV5-4,NA,TRBJ2-7,few
TGTGCCAGCAGGGAGGAACGCGGCTACACCTTC,CASREERGYTF,TRBV6-1,NA,TRBJ1-2,few
TGTGCCAGCAGCCAAGATCCTAGCGGGGGTAGCTCCTACGAGCAGTACTTC,CASSQDPSGGSSYEQYF,TRBV4-2,TRBD2,TRBJ2-7,few
TGCAGTGCTAGAGGGGTCAGGGGGGTAGCTTTCGGAGAGACCCAGTACTTC,CSARGVRGVAFGETQYF,TRBV20-1,NA,TRBJ2-5,few
TGTGCCAGTCAGAACAGGGGTTATAGCAATCAGCCCCAGCATTTT,CASQNRGYSNQPQHF,TRBV19,TRBD1,TRBJ1-5,few
TGCAGTGCTAGAGATTTTGCGGGCACCGGGGAGCTGTTTTTT,CSARDFAGTGELFF,TRBV20-1,NA,TRBJ2-2,many
TGTGCCAGCAGGGGACTAGCGGGAGGCCAAGTGGCCCAGTACTTC,CASRGLAGGQVAQYF,TRBV28,TRBD2,TRBJ2-5,NA
TGTGCCAGCAGCCGTCCTTCTACTCACGAGCAGTACTTC,CASSRPSTHEQYF,TRBV3-1,NA,TRBJ2-7,NA
TGCAGTGCTCGGACTAGCGGAGGAAGCTCCTACAATGAGCAGTTCTTC,CSARTSGGSSYNEQFF,TRBV20-1,TRBD2,TRBJ2-1,few
TGTGCCAGCAGTGAAGGCGCCCTCCAGGGTCCCTTACAGGATACGCAGTATTTT,CASSEGALQGPLQDTQYF,TRBV2,NA,TRBJ2-3,NA